This T cell receptor (beta chain) was documented in a study of blood T cell repertoires in COVID-19. For the study at large: Samples of COVID-19 (acute and convalescent) were obtained from the United States, Italy and Spain. T cells, B-cell-depleted T cells, or PBMCs provided the cDNA or gDNA that served as material.

The authors' processing: How many nucleated cells were present was estimated from reference gene primer amplification. Data came from immunoSEQ multiplex PCR; TCRdb stores just in-frame clones and leaves some out. Clone size and the V and J calls come from that table; the DNA yielded D and trimming. The sample carries over 400,000 clones, about nine tenths recorded once. The sequenced material came from peripheral blood. This clonotype originated in a woman aged 25 to 39 with active or convalescent COVID-19.

CDR3 coding DNA: TGTGCCTGGAGTGTGGGCAGGGGGTTGAAAGGCTACACCTTC. Its translation: CAWSVGRGLKGYTF. J is TRBJ1-2 and V is TRBV30; 7 bases line up with TRBD1. V was clipped by 0 bases and J by 8 bases; unmatched bases: 9. Per the germline V gene, CDR1 is GTSNPN and CDR2 is SVGIG (reference sequence). The CDR3 has 14 residues.